At least ten counts were recorded for the clone carrying this T cell receptor (beta chain). This record comes from a study of T cells in Graves' hyperthyroidism and ophthalmopathy. RNA transcripts gave rise to amplified TCR beta CDR3 regions. The HTBI primer set was used in a first-round RT-PCR of the TCR CDR3. TCRdb processed the multiplex PCR reads anew with MiXCR; each CDR3 protein has one entry. The sample contains about 640,000 distinct CDR3 sequences, 13% to 15% of which appear only once. Trimming took 7 bases from V and 7 from J; bases not matched to a gene: 5. The CDR3 spans 12 residues. The germline gives CDR1 MDHEN, CDR2 SYDVKM.

The sequenced material came from blood. The TCR originated in a woman aged 45-59 years with Graves' ophthalmopathy. This chain links TRBV28 with TRBJ2-3; TRBD1 agrees at 7 bases. The CDR3 sequence: CASNTGEYTQYF. For the CDR3, the DNA is TGTGCCAGCAATACAGGGGAGTATACGCAGTATTTT.